This TCR beta chain was found in a study of response to subunit inactivated influenza vaccine. This clonotype was counted at least ten times. CDR1 SGHDT and CDR2 YYEEEE come from the germline V gene. There are 14 residues in the CDR3. J lost 7 bases, V lost 2 bases, and 8 bases had no gene match. One entry per CDR3 protein, called by TCRdb with MiXCR from the RT-PCR reads. This table holds around 600,000 distinct CDR3 sequences, approximately 10% found once. This sample was also put to use in a study of T cells expressing NK-cell markers. As reported in that work: Scientists made TCR beta cDNA using 5'RACE template switching with UMIs. Seven of the eight sequenced donors were HCMV-seropositive; one was seronegative. The sorts in several experiments were restricted to alpha-beta TCR T cells by an anti-gamma-delta TCR antibody. NKG2C+ dominant clonotype frequencies in 6 or 7 donors were roughly 1.0-7.5% of CD8+ T cells. The study did not resolve the HCMV specificity of expanded NKG2C+ T cell clones.

The material was PBMCs from blood, obtained on the day of vaccination. The TCR originated in a man between 50 and 59 years old who received an inactivated influenza vaccine. The chain has TRBV5-6 and TRBJ2-7; 8 bases align to TRBD1. The CDR3 here is CASSLTGGLMEQYF. The CDR3 DNA sequence: TGTGCCAGCAGCTTAACAGGGGGGCTAATGGAGCAGTACTTC.